This is a list of T cell receptor beta chains from one sample in a study of T cells in Graves' hyperthyroidism and ophthalmopathy. TCRdb reanalysed the multiplex PCR reads using MiXCR and keeps one entry per CDR3 protein. The sample records a few hundred thousand distinct CDR3 sequences, 22% being singletons. Sequenced: blood. These TCRs come from a woman in her 70s with Graves' ophthalmopathy. Each CDR3 is given without its conserved first and last residue. Fields, in order: V gene, J gene, CDR3 protein.

TRBV11-2	TRBJ1-1	ASSFLQGTEAF
TRBV11-2	TRBJ2-7	ASSLGLAAGGEEQY
TRBV20-1	TRBJ1-2	RGTNGGRARDGYT
TRBV30	TRBJ2-1	AWSVGTSGGMRQF
TRBV6-2/TRBV6-3	TRBJ2-4	ASSTSFSKNIQY
TRBV6-2/TRBV6-3	TRBJ2-7	ASSYFDLEQY
TRBV28	TRBJ1-6	ASSSVGPLH
TRBV30	TRBJ2-4	ASSLDNPAKNIQY
TRBV6-1	TRBJ1-1	ASSADRRKGEAF
TRBV20-1	TRBJ2-3	SASARLAGEIDTQY
TRBV24-1	TRBJ1-2	ATSAFRCYGYT